One TCR beta chain is described in this entry. What it binds is not known. The data were obtained in a study of cytomegalovirus exposure and HLA in healthy donors. As for the study in general: From donors who were HLA-typed, an early data release held approximately 80 million unique TCRs.

Study-wide findings and caveats: Several of the most significant clusters appeared, in a later analysis, to be linked to common viral pathogens. TCR beta V segments were, for the most part, productive about 87% or about 30% of the time in an earlier analysis.

Amplification used 60 Vbeta primers and 13 Jbeta primers. How the authors handled the data: About 10 million of some 80 million unique TCR beta chains were shared, per a later count. The protocol was immunoSEQ multiplex PCR, while the TCRdb copy is restricted to in-frame clones and leaves out a portion. V, J and clone size reflect that table, while D and trimming were determined from the DNA. The data show 130,000 or so clones, roughly 8.3% seen once. Sequenced: PBMCs. The receptor was derived from a man in his forties in good health and CMV-seronegative.

The CDR3 bases are TGTGCCAGCAGTATAGGAGATCATGAAGCTTTCTTT. Its translation: CASSIGDHEAFF. V is TRBV7-9 and J is TRBJ1-1; D gene unclear. The CDR3 covers 12 residues. Trimming removed 6 bases from V and 7 bases from J, with 12 bases in between. From germline, CDR1 is SEHNR and CDR2 FQNEAQ (reference sequence).